The 25 T cell receptor beta chains listed next were all sequenced from one sample in a study of post-analysis software for immune sequencing data. Tagging with unique molecular identifiers was a feature of the TCR beta cDNA libraries. TCRdb re-analysed the PCR reads in MiXCR, keeping a single row per CDR3 protein. The repertoire holds hundreds of thousands of distinct CDR3 sequences, with 30% to 45% as singletons. Their antigens are not known. General study results and limits: There were roughly 5 TRBV segments more frequent in patients than controls, and TRBV5-6, TRBV5-1 and TRBV20-1 were among them.

The sequenced sample was blood. These receptors originate from a girl aged 2-9 years with multiple sclerosis.

V gene TRBV28 combines with J gene TRBJ1-1; D is ambiguous. Trimming took 6 bases from V and 5 from J, leaving 13 bases between them. CDR3 size: 13 residues. Germline CDR1 reads MDHEN; CDR2 reads SYDVKM. CDR3: CASRGAVGTEAFF. In DNA form, the CDR3 reads TGTGCCAGCAGGGGAGCTGTGGGGACTGAAGCTTTCTTT.

This rearrangement joins TRBV6-6 to TRBJ2-3; D remains ambiguous. Germline V gene lookup returns CDR1 MNHNY and CDR2 SVGAGI (reference sequence). CDR3 length equals 15 residues. Trimming stripped 8 bases from V and 1 base from J, with 16 bases between. The CDR3 DNA sequence: TGTGCCAGCGGGGAACGGACCAGCGGCACAGATACGCAGTATTTT. Translation: CASGERTSGTDTQYF.

V and J are TRBV15 and TRBJ2-5; no clear D gene. This CDR3 region has 11 residues. Germline-derived CDR1 and CDR2 are LNHNV and YYDKDF (reference sequence). Trimming left V 3 bases short and J 7 bases short, with 6 bases between. The CDR3 region is CATSSLGTQYF. The CDR3, as DNA: TGTGCCACCAGCAGCTTGGGGACCCAGTACTTC.

The rearrangement joins TRBV12-3 or TRBV12-4 to TRBJ1-5; D not resolved. Between the trimmed V and J ends, which lost 9 bases and 6 bases, there was a span of 15 bases. This CDR3 has 13 residues. The CDR3 protein is CASTRAGFQPQHF. For the CDR3, the DNA is TGTGCCAGTACCCGGGCCGGATTTCAGCCCCAGCATTTT.

This clonotype was recorded a few times. The J gene is TRBJ2-2, the V gene TRBV10-3; 11 nucleotides align to TRBD1. V lost 6 bases to trimming and J lost 4 bases; unmatched junction nucleotides: 7. The CDR3 has 16 residues. Per germline, CDR1 ENHRY and CDR2 SYGVKD. CDR3 loop: CAISLGQGAGTGELFF. In DNA, the CDR3 is TGTGCCATCAGCCTAGGACAGGGGGCTGGCACCGGGGAGCTGTTTTTT.

The gene calls are TRBV12-3 or TRBV12-4 and TRBJ2-5; D not resolved. The V end was cut by 6 bases, the J end by 5 bases, with 16 bases between. This CDR3 has 14 residues. This CDR3 reads CASSQSSGVETQYF. The CDR3 DNA sequence: TGTGCCAGCAGCCAATCCTCCGGTGTCGAGACCCAGTACTTC.

The chain recombines TRBV10-2 with TRBJ1-1, with TRBD1 identical over 10 bases. J gave up 7 bases and V 7 bases, and 12 bases lay outside the gene matches. The CDR3 spans 15 residues. Per germline, CDR1 WSHSY and CDR2 SAAADI. The CDR3 loop is CASTTSGTGVGEAFF. CDR3 nucleotides: TGCGCCAGCACGACTTCCGGGACAGGGGTTGGTGAAGCTTTCTTT.

The chain joins TRBV11-2 to TRBJ2-7, with TRBD1 matching 11 bases. V was pared by 5 bases and J by 2 bases, with 8 bases of the junction left unmatched. The germline gives CDR1 SGHAT, CDR2 FQNNGV. The CDR3 is 16 amino acids. DNA of the CDR3: TGTGCCAGCAGCGGGGGGACAGGGGGTGGGCCCTACGAGCAGTACTTC. This gives the protein CASSGGTGGGPYEQYF.

This clonotype has more than one count but fewer than ten. This rearrangement joins TRBV10-3 to TRBJ1-5; 10 positions agree with TRBD1. Germline values: CDR1 ENHRY, CDR2 SYGVKD. There are 18 residues in the CDR3. With 2 bases clipped from V and 1 base from J, the junction kept 8 bases outside the gene matches. DNA of the CDR3: TGTGCCATCAGTGAGACCTCCGGGACAGGGGTGAGCAATCAGCCCCAGCATTTT. Protein product: CAISETSGTGVSNQPQHF.

The genes are TRBV20-1 and TRBJ1-1, with D possibly TRBD1 on 5 matching bases. Per germline, CDR1 DFQATT and CDR2 SNEGSKA (reference sequence). The CDR3 length is 12 residues. Trimming pared 0 bases from V and 13 bases from J, leaving 15 bases between. DNA for the CDR3: TGCAGTGCTAGAGATCAAGCACAGGACGTTTTCTTT. As protein: CSARDQAQDVFF.

The genes are TRBV4-3 and TRBJ2-3; no definite D call. Germline assignment: CDR1 LGHNA and CDR2 YSLEER. The CDR3 extends over 13 amino acids. With 0 bases removed from V and 6 bases from J, the gap between germline ends came to 7 bases. The CDR3 DNA reads as TGCGCCAGCAGCCAAGATCGCCCCGATACGCAGTATTTT. Residues: CASSQDRPDTQYF.

This clonotype was counted a few times. The chain uses TRBV5-1 and TRBJ1-1; D may be TRBD1 (5 bases). Trimming shortened V by 4 bases and J by 6 bases, and 10 bases separated the two germline ends. CDR1 is SGHRS and CDR2 is YFSETQ in the germline V gene. The CDR3 has 12 residues. The DNA for the CDR3 is TGCGCCAGCAGCCCCGGGACTTCTGAAGCTTTCTTT. This sequence encodes CASSPGTSEAFF.

The rearrangement links TRBV20-1 to TRBJ2-1, with 11 bases lining up with TRBD2. This CDR3 is 15 amino acids long. Germline CDR1 reads DFQATT; CDR2 reads SNEGSKA (reference sequence). V dropped 5 bases and J dropped 0; count of bases not matched to a gene: 3. The CDR3: CSAPSGRSSYNEQFF. CDR3 nucleotide sequence: TGCAGTGCTCCTAGCGGGAGGAGCTCCTACAATGAGCAGTTCTTC.

The CDR3 is CASSPIAGVQFF. The DNA of the CDR3 is TGTGCCAGCAGCCCTATAGCGGGAGTGCAGTTCTTC. The chain uses TRBV3-1 and TRBJ2-1; 9 bases are shared with TRBD2. The J segment lost 12 bases and the V segment lost 4 bases, leaving 4 bases of the junction unmatched. Germline CDR1 reads LGHDT; CDR2 reads YNNKEL (reference sequence). The CDR3 has 12 residues.

This clonotype was detected only a few times. The rearrangement uses TRBV29-1 and TRBJ1-1; D might be TRBD1 (6 bases). There are 15 residues in the CDR3. Germline V gene lookup returns CDR1 SQVTM and CDR2 ANQGSEA. V gave up 3 bases and J gave up 1 base, with 15 bases separating them. CDR3 sequence (DNA): TGCAGCGTTGAGAGTGGGGGCGGCCAGAACACTGAAGCTTTCTTT. Encoded protein: CSVESGGGQNTEAFF.

The V call is TRBV4-1, the J call TRBJ2-7, with 12 bases aligning to TRBD1. CDR1 is MGHRA, CDR2 YSYEKL, per germline. The length of the CDR3 is 15 residues. V shed 4 bases, J shed 10 bases, and the junction held 11 bases outside the gene matches. This CDR3 is CASSPGTGGREAQYF. As DNA, the CDR3 is TGCGCCAGCAGCCCCGGGACAGGGGGCCGGGAGGCCCAGTACTTC.

V gene TRBV5-1 combines with J gene TRBJ2-4; perhaps D is TRBD1 or TRBD2 (5 bases each). Gene TRBJ2-5 matches the end of the DNA better, so the J call may be wrong. Germline-derived CDR1 and CDR2 are SGHRS and YFSETQ. The CDR3 contains 14 residues. Written as DNA, the CDR3 is TGCGCCAGCAGCGGGGACCAAGCTATAAAGACCCAGTACTTC. Protein: CASSGDQAIKTQYF.

The chain recombines TRBV6-1 with TRBJ2-3; D uncertain. V was clipped by 6 bases and J by 5 bases, with 24 bases between them. The CDR3 has 17 amino acids. Germline V gives CDR1 MNHNS, CDR2 SASEGT. CDR3 in amino acids: CASSLVGVSLYLDTQYF. The CDR3 region has the DNA TGTGCCAGCAGCCTCGTGGGCGTCTCTCTATATTTAGATACGCAGTATTTT.

This clonotype was recorded only once. The chain carries TRBV18 and TRBJ2-5; D is unresolved. Per germline, CDR1 KGHSH and CDR2 LQKENI. This CDR3 is built from 13 residues. V was shortened by 1 base and J by 4 bases, with 7 bases between the two germline ends. The CDR3: CASSPHARETQYF. CDR3 DNA: TGTGCCAGCTCACCACATGCACGAGAGACCCAGTACTTC.

This clonotype was observed a handful of times. The rearrangement joins TRBV28 to TRBJ2-5; D is unclear. V was cut by 2 bases and J by 5 bases, with 18 bases left in between. The CDR3 loop spans 16 amino acids. Germline CDR1 is MDHEN and CDR2 is SYDVKM. CDR3 in DNA: TGTGCCAGCAGTTTAGGTCTAGAAGTCGTGGGGGAGACCCAGTACTTC. It is translated as CASSLGLEVVGETQYF.

This clonotype was detected a few times. The chain uses TRBV12-3 or TRBV12-4 and TRBJ1-2; maybe TRBD1 (6 bases). The CDR3 has 14 amino acids. With 5 bases removed from V and 2 bases from J, the gap between germline ends came to 12 bases. The chain's CDR3 is CASSPRGQNYGYTF. DNA of the CDR3: TGTGCCAGCAGTCCTAGAGGACAGAACTATGGCTACACCTTC.

The chain combines TRBV20-1 with TRBJ1-2; D possibly corresponds to TRBD1 (6 bases). Looked up from germline, CDR1 is DFQATT and CDR2 is SNEGSKA (reference sequence). The CDR3 is 14 residues long. V lost 4 bases and J lost 0, with 12 bases in between. Written as DNA, the CDR3 is TGCAGTGCTAAGTTCCGACAGGCTAACTATGGCTACACCTTC. It translates to CSAKFRQANYGYTF.

This clonotype was counted only a few times. The chain has TRBV29-1 and TRBJ2-1; 9 bases fit TRBD2. There are 16 residues in the CDR3. The germline V gene encodes CDR1 SQVTM and CDR2 ANQGSEA. With 5 bases clipped from V and 0 bases from J, the junction kept 8 bases outside the gene matches. This CDR3 reads CSVPAGGASSYNEQFF. CDR3 in DNA: TGCAGCGTTCCAGCGGGAGGCGCCAGCTCCTACAATGAGCAGTTCTTC.

This clonotype has a handful of counts. The chain couples TRBV3-1 to TRBJ2-7, with D possibly TRBD2 on 5 matching bases. This CDR3 spans 16 amino acids. Looked up from germline, CDR1 is LGHDT and CDR2 is YNNKEL (reference sequence). Trimming took 4 bases from V and 0 from J, leaving 16 bases between them. In DNA form, the CDR3 reads TGTGCCAGCAGCCCTGCACTAGTTCCAAACTCCTACGAGCAGTACTTC. It codes for CASSPALVPNSYEQYF.

The chain links TRBV28 to TRBJ2-7; D remains unclear. The germline V gene has CDR1 MDHEN and CDR2 SYDVKM. V was pared by 2 bases and J by 7 bases, with 15 bases between. CDR3 size: 14 residues. The CDR3 region has the DNA TGTGCCAGCAGTTTAGCCGCTCCTCTTGGGGAGCAGTACTTC. Protein: CASSLAAPLGEQYF.